This TCR beta chain was sequenced in a study of identifying expanded T cells in peripheral blood. V was trimmed by 0 bases and J by 0 bases, leaving 6 bases between them. In germline, CDR1 is LNHDA, CDR2 SQIVND (reference sequence). CDR3 length: 15 amino acids. This clone was seen only a few times. Its target is unknown. Collection occurred without any documented infections or immune events in donors. Whole-study findings and limits: Roughly two-week clone count variance significantly increased as total template count grew. Differentially abundant clones: about 1.3 between replicates, about 16 at roughly 13 days, less than 25 at four.

This table comes from immunoSEQ multiplex PCR, and its TCRdb copy is limited to in-frame clones, with some not included. The sample yields 60,000 to 70,000 clones, roughly 86% seen once. This sequence was found in a person aged 18 to 69 in good health. The rearrangement links TRBV19 to TRBJ1-5, with D maybe TRBD1 (6 bases). Sequencing input: blood. The CDR3, as DNA: TGTGCCAGTAGTATAGACAGGGGTAGCAATCAGCCCCAGCATTTT. As protein: CASSIDRGSNQPQHF.